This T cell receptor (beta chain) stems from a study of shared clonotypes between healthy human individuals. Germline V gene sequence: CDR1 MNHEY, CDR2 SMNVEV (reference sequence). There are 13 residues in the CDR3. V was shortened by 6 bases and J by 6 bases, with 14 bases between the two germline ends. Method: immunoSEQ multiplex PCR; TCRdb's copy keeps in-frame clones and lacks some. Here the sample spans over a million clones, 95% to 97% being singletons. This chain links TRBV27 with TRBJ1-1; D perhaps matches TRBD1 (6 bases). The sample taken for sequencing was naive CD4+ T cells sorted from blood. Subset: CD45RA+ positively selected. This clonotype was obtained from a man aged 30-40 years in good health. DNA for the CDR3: TGTGCCAGCAGAAGACGGGAGGGGGCTGAAGCTTTCTTT. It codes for CASRRREGAEAFF.